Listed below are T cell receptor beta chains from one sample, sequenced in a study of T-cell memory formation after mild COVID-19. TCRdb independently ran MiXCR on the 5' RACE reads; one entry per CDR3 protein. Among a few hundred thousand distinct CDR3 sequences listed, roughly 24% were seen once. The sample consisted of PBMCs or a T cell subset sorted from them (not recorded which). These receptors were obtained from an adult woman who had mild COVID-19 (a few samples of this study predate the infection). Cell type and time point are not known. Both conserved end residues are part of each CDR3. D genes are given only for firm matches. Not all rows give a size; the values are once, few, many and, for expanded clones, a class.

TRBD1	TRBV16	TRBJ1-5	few	TGTGCCAGCAGCCAGCCTCTGCGGACAGGGAAGGGGTATAGCAATCAGCCCCAGCATTTT	CASSQPLRTGKGYSNQPQHF
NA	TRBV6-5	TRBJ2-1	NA	TGTGCCAGCAGTTACCGACGGGGGAAGCAGTTCTTC	CASSYRRGKQFF
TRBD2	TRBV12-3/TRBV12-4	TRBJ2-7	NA	TGTGCCAGCAGACTTAGCGGGGCCTACGAGCAGTACTTC	CASRLSGAYEQYF
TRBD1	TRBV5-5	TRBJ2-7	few	TGTGCCAGCAGCACACAGGGGACCTACGAGCAGTACTTC	CASSTQGTYEQYF
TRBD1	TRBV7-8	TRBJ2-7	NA	TGTGCCAGCAGTCAGGCCCTAACACAGGGGTCGAGCTCCTACGAGCAGTACTTC	CASSQALTQGSSSYEQYF
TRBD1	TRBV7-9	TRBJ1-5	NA	TGTGCCAGCAGCTTCGGGACAGGGTATCAGCCCCAGCATTTT	CASSFGTGYQPQHF
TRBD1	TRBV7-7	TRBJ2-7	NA	TGTGCTCGTACCTCGGGACAGAATACGCGTACCTCCTACGAGCAGTACTTC	CARTSGQNTRTSYEQYF
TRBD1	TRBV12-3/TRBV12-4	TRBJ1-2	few	TGTGCCAGCAGTGAGCACTCGGGACAGGGGGGTGGCTACACCTTC	CASSEHSGQGGGYTF
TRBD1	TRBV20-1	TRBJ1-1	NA	TGCAGTGCTCCACCAAGACAGGGGGTAAGGAACACTGAAGCTTTCTTT	CSAPPRQGVRNTEAFF
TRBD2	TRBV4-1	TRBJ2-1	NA	TGCGCCAGCAGCCAAGGGCTAGCGGGAGGGCGAGGTCGACTCAATGAGCAGTTCTTC	CASSQGLAGGRGRLNEQFF
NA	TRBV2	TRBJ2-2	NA	TGTGCCAGCAGGAGGTCCACCGGGGAGCTGTTTTTT	CASRRSTGELFF
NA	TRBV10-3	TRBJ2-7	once	TGTGCCATCAGTGAAGGGACGGGAGCCTACGAGCAGTACTTC	CAISEGTGAYEQYF
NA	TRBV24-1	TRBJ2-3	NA	TGTGCCACCAGTGATTTTCAGGGAGGTGATACGCAGTATTTT	CATSDFQGGDTQYF
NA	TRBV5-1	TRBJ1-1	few	TGCGCCAGCAGCTTGACAAGGGTATCGAACACTGAAGCTTTCTTT	CASSLTRVSNTEAFF